The sequence of this T cell receptor beta chain was determined in a study of radiotherapy plus CTLA-4 blockade in lung cancer. Study-level information: Objective responses emerged in 15% to 20% of patients, and 31% attained disease control. The study's findings and limits: Response was reportedly best predicted by early blood T cell clone dynamics, with interferon-beta. In blood, TCR clones derived from the tumor expanded after radiotherapy plus ipilimumab.

Profiling relied on immunoSEQ multiplex PCR, and the TCRdb table lists in-frame clones only, not all of them. In the table there are fewer than 85,000 clones, around 90% of which are singletons. Points on this clone: The target antigen is unknown.

Unmatched junction bases numbered 9, after V lost 1 base and J lost 0 bases. CDR3 length equals 18 residues. Lung cancer patients with chemo-refractory metastatic non-small-cell disease were given focal radiation plus CTLA-4 blockade with ipilimumab. The sequences come from peripheral blood, collected from a patient treated with radiotherapy plus ipilimumab. The TCR sequence derives from a human donor with non-small cell lung cancer who had stable disease on radiotherapy plus ipilimumab. J is TRBJ2-2 and V is TRBV5-3, with TRBD1 matching 7 bases. TRBV5-3 is classed as an ORF, of uncertain function. CDR3 nucleotide sequence: TGTGCCAGAAGCTTGAATTCAGGGACAGAATCGAACACCGGGGAGCTGTTTTTT. It translates to CARSLNSGTESNTGELFF.